Described below is a single T cell receptor beta chain sequence and its context. The data are from a study of monozygotic twins with inflammatory bowel disease. TCRdb re-called the 5' RACE reads and catalogs CDR3 proteins one per entry, DNA excluded. This sample carries roughly 160,000 distinct CDR3 sequences, with 2% to 3% going to the ten biggest clones. The CDR3 covers 17 residues. The chain uses TRBV12-3 or TRBV12-4 and TRBJ2-2; checking the TCRdb D call of TRBD1 is not possible without DNA. The receptor's source is a human donor with ulcerative colitis or Crohn's disease, or a healthy co-twin of an affected twin (not recorded which). Sequencing was done on a sample of blood. The CDR3 protein is CASSQLPGTDLTGELFF.